This T cell receptor (beta chain) was captured in a study of Ad26.COV2.S vaccination and SARS-CoV-2 variants. The study, taken as a whole, reports: It was vaccine recipients, not placebo recipients, who had the higher spike-specific TCR breadth. Total T cell responses were possibly underestimated by TCR breadth and depth analyses.

The V gene end was trimmed by 8 bases and the J gene end by 3 bases; junction bases not matched to a gene: 4. This CDR3 has 12 residues. The germline V gene encodes CDR1 SEHNR and CDR2 FQNEAQ (reference sequence). Concerning this clone: Its cognate antigen is unknown.

Profiling relied on immunoSEQ multiplex PCR, and the TCRdb table lists in-frame clones only, not all of them. The sample lists under 95,000 clones, 82% occurring once. The origin of this receptor is a human donor who had recovered from COVID-19. The V gene is TRBV7-9, the J gene TRBJ2-7; 7 nucleotides match TRBD2. Sequencing used peripheral blood, obtained after recovery from COVID-19. This chain's CDR3 is CASASGGYEQYF. CDR3 coding DNA: TGTGCCAGCGCTTCGGGGGGCTACGAGCAGTACTTC.